This T cell receptor (beta chain) was documented in a study of Tregs in tolerant kidney transplant recipients. The CDR3 is 14 residues long. Between the trimmed V and J ends, which lost 7 bases and 4 bases, there was a span of 14 bases. Germline V CDR1 and CDR2: MNHNY, SVGAGI (reference sequence). Some clones are missing from TCRdb's copy, which holds only in-frame ones; the method was immunoSEQ multiplex PCR. The repertoire holds about 240,000 clones, with approximately 84% as singletons. The sequencing input was CD4+ T cells from blood. This chain joins TRBV6-6 and TRBJ1-3; tentative D call: TRBD1 (6 bases). This receptor was obtained from a human donor in good health. As DNA, the CDR3 is TGTGCCAGCATCCGACAGGCAGGGGGAAACACCATATATTTT. This sequence encodes CASIRQAGGNTIYF.